Included here is one TCR beta chain sequence, with context. Which cohort a participant joined came from the clinical history participants gave. This sample was included in a study of blood T cell repertoires in COVID-19. TCRdb's table, derived via immunoSEQ multiplex PCR, lists solely in-frame clones and lacks some. The data show roughly 430,000 clones, 88% seen once. Trimming at V came to 6 bases and at J to 5 bases, leaving 4 bases not matched to a gene. Germline V gives CDR1 LNHDA, CDR2 SQIVND (reference sequence). The CDR3 consists of 14 residues. V gene TRBV19 combines with J gene TRBJ1-1, with TRBD1 matching 12 bases. The receptor was derived from a woman between 40 and 55 years old with acute COVID-19. Input material: PBMCs or T cells enriched from blood (not recorded which). Written as DNA, the CDR3 is TGTGCCAGTAGCCGGGACAGGGGGCGTACTGAAGCTTTCTTT. Amino acids: CASSRDRGRTEAFF.